This T cell receptor (beta chain) originates from a study of T cells in localized non-small cell lung cancer. This CDR3 has 16 amino acids. V was trimmed by 6 bases and J by 0 bases, leaving 16 bases between them. The germline V gene encodes CDR1 MNHGY and CDR2 SAAAGT. Assay used: immunoSEQ multiplex PCR; TCRdb lists only in-frame clones, some missing. The repertoire holds approximately 3,000 clones, with roughly 31% as singletons. The chain has TRBV6-8 and TRBJ2-3, with D perhaps TRBD1 (6 bases). This TCR derives from a male donor older than 55 with stage I squamous cell lung carcinoma. The material was normal lung tissue next to the tumor, obtained before any cancer treatment. As DNA, the CDR3 is TGTGCCAGCAGCTACGACGGACAGTATAGCACAGATACGCAGTATTTT. This translates into CASSYDGQYSTDTQYF.